The rows below give T cell receptor beta chains drawn from one sample of a study of T-cell reconstitution after alpha-beta-depleted transplantation in children. MiXCR was run by TCRdb on the PCR reads, yielding one entry per CDR3 protein. Of almost 600,000 distinct CDR3 sequences in the sample, 25% to 30% were seen once. Material: PBMCs, obtained before TCRalphabeta/CD19-depleted stem cell transplant. The receptors derive from a boy younger than two with Wiskott-Aldrich syndrome, due to receive a stem cell transplant. The CDR3 runs from the conserved cysteine through the conserved F or W. The order of the fields is V gene, J gene, clone size, D gene, CDR3 DNA, CDR3 protein. The D gene is left open where the match is weak. Not every row has a clone size; where given, it reads once, few, many or a size class.

>TRBV5-6|TRBJ2-5|NA|NA
TGTGCCAGCAGCTTAGCAGGGGCGGGGACGGAGACCCAGTACTTC
CASSLAGAGTETQYF
>TRBV4-1|TRBJ2-3|many|NA
TGTGCCAGCAGCCAAGATCCCACAGATACGCAGTATTTT
CASSQDPTDTQYF
>TRBV6-5|TRBJ2-6|few|NA
TGTGCCAGCAGTTACTCGACCGGGTTGGGCTCTGGGGCCAACGTCCTGACTTTC
CASSYSTGLGSGANVLTF
>TRBV5-1|TRBJ2-3|NA|NA
TGCGCCAGCAGCCGACTAGTCACAGATACGCAGTATTTT
CASSRLVTDTQYF
>TRBV29-1|TRBJ2-1|few|TRBD1
TGCAGCGTTGTCAGGGGGACCCATGAGCAGTTCTTC
CSVVRGTHEQFF
>TRBV3-1|TRBJ1-5|few|NA
TGTGCCAGCAGCCAGGCCCCGCCGGGCAATCAGCCCCAGCATTTT
CASSQAPPGNQPQHF
>TRBV12-3/TRBV12-4|TRBJ2-3|few|NA
TGTGCCAGCACCCTAATGGCGGTAGATACGCAGTATTTT
CASTLMAVDTQYF
>TRBV5-1|TRBJ2-7|NA|NA
TGCGCCAGCAGCTTCGGGTACCCCACGGACGAGCAGTACTTC
CASSFGYPTDEQYF
>TRBV25-1|TRBJ2-7|many|NA
TGTGCCAGCAGGGGGGGTATCTACGAGCAGTACTTC
CASRGGIYEQYF
>TRBV5-1|TRBJ2-7|NA|NA
TGCGCCAGCAGAGATTCCCCCGGGACGGGATCCTACGAGCAGTACTTC
CASRDSPGTGSYEQYF
>TRBV4-2|TRBJ2-1|NA|TRBD2
TGTGCCAGCAGCCAAGTTGGGGGAGGGCCTCATGAGCAGTTCTTC
CASSQVGGGPHEQFF
>TRBV5-7|TRBJ1-2|few|NA
TGTGCCAGCAGTTATAGGGCTGGCGGCTACACCTTC
CASSYRAGGYTF
>TRBV29-1|TRBJ2-7|few|TRBD2
TGCAGCGTTTCATGGGAGGGCCCCTACGAGCAGTACTTC
CSVSWEGPYEQYF
>TRBV21-1|TRBJ1-5|NA|NA
TGTGCCAGCACCAATCAGCCCCAGCATTTT
CASTNQPQHF
>TRBV5-1|TRBJ2-6|few|NA
TGCGCCAGCAGCCAGGGTTTCGGATCTGGGGCCAACGTCCTGACTTTC
CASSQGFGSGANVLTF
>TRBV30|TRBJ1-1|NA|NA
TGTGCCTGGACCTACTGGGGGCGGAACAATGAAGCTTTCTTT
CAWTYWGRNNEAFF
>TRBV7-2|TRBJ2-2|few|NA
TGTGCCAGCAGCTTAGCAACCTTGGGGAACACCGGGGAGCTGTTTTTT
CASSLATLGNTGELFF
>TRBV10-3|TRBJ2-7|NA|NA
TGTGCCATCAGTGAGTCGATGGGATTTGCCGAGCAGTACTTC
CAISESMGFAEQYF
>TRBV10-3|TRBJ2-2|NA|NA
TGTGCCATCAGTGCGGCTCGCAGTGGGGGAGGCGGGGAGCTGTTTTTT
CAISAARSGGGGELFF
>TRBV5-1|TRBJ1-1|few|NA
TGCGCCAGCAGCTTGGCGGGGCAACGTGAAGCTTTCTTT
CASSLAGQREAFF